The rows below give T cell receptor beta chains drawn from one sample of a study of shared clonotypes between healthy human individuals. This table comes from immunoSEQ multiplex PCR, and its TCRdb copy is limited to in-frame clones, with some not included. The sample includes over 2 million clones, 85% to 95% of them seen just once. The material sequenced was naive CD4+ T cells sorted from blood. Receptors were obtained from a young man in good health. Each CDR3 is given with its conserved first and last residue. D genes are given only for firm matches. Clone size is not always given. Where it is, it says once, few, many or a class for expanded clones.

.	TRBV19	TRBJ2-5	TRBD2	CASSMTAGGPETQYF	TGTGCCAGTAGTATGACAGCGGGGGGGCCGGAGACCCAGTACTTC
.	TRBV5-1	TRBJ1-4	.	CASSLPGAGEEKLFF	TGCGCCAGCAGCTTGCCAGGTGCAGGGGAAGAAAAACTGTTTTTT
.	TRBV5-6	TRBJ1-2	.	CASSRGGYGYTF	TGTGCCAGCAGCCGGGGGGGCTATGGCTACACCTTC
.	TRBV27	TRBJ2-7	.	CASSLRQSSYEQYF	TGTGCCAGCAGTTTGCGACAAAGCTCCTACGAGCAGTACTTC
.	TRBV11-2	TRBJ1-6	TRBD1	CASSLRTGVVPGPPLHF	TGTGCCAGCAGCTTAAGGACAGGGGTCGTACCGGGGCCACCCCTCCACTTT
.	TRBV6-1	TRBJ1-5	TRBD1	CASSAGRTGVTDQPQHF	TGTGCCAGCAGTGCCGGAAGGACAGGGGTGACGGATCAGCCCCAGCATTTT
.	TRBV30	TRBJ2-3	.	CAWSPRGAREDTQYF	TGTGCCTGGAGTCCCCGGGGGGCGCGAGAAGATACGCAGTATTTT
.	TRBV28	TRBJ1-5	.	CASSVRDNQPQHF	TGTGCCAGCAGTGTCAGGGACAATCAGCCCCAGCATTTT
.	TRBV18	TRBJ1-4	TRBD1	CASSPRQGGEKLFF	TGTGCCAGCTCACCCAGACAGGGGGGTGAAAAACTGTTTTTT
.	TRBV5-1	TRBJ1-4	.	CASSLVAATNEKLFF	TGCGCCAGCAGCTTGGTTGCTGCAACTAATGAAAAACTGTTTTTT
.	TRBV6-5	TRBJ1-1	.	CASSSLGQGWGTEAFF	TGTGCCAGCAGTTCCCTCGGTCAGGGATGGGGCACTGAAGCTTTCTTT
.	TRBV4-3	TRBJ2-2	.	CASSQDTAGVTGELFF	TGCGCCAGCAGCCAAGATACAGCGGGCGTCACCGGGGAGCTGTTTTTT
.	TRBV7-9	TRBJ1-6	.	CASSLTLGSAYNSPLHF	TGTGCCAGCAGCCTCACCCTCGGGTCGGCCTATAATTCACCCCTCCACTTT
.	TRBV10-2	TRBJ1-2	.	CASGGGGLDGYTF	TGCGCCAGCGGTGGGGGCGGCCTCGACGGCTACACCTTC
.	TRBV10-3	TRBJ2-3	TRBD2	CAISTLAGADTQYF	TGTGCCATCAGTACCCTAGCGGGGGCAGATACGCAGTATTTT
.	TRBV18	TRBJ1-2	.	CASSPGLIYGYTF	TGTGCCAGCTCACCGGGACTGATCTATGGCTACACCTTC
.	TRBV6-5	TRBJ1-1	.	CAISAKKGVNTEAFF	TGTGCCATCAGTGCCAAAAAGGGGGTGAACACTGAAGCTTTCTTT
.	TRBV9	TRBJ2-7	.	CASSVGPQNYEQYF	TGTGCCAGCAGCGTAGGGCCACAAAACTACGAGCAGTACTTC
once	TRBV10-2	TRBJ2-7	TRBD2	CASRTGTSPIEQYF	TGCGCCAGCAGGACCGGGACTAGCCCAATCGAGCAGTACTTC
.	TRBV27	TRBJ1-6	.	CASSFLTDNSPLHF	TGTGCCAGCAGTTTTCTGACAGATAATTCACCCCTCCACTTT
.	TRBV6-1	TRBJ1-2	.	CASSLQGLYGYTF	TGTGCCAGCAGTCTACAGGGCCTCTATGGCTACACCTTC
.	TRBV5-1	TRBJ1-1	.	CASSLEPELNTEAFF	TGCGCCAGCAGCTTGGAACCAGAATTGAACACTGAAGCTTTCTTT
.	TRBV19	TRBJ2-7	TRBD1	CASSIEQGATYEQYF	TGTGCCAGTAGTATAGAACAGGGGGCTACTTACGAGCAGTACTTC
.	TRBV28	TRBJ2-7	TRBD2	CASRNGGGPYEQYF	TGTGCCAGCAGAAACGGGGGGGGACCCTACGAGCAGTACTTC
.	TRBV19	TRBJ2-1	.	CASSIIGPLIGYNEQFF	TGTGCCAGTAGTATAATAGGCCCCCTAATAGGATACAATGAGCAGTTCTTC
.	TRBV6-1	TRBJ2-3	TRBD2	CASSDSGGNTDTQYF	TGTGCCAGCAGTGATAGCGGGGGCAACACAGATACGCAGTATTTT
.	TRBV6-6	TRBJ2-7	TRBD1	CASSYGTGGYYEQYF	TGTGCCAGCAGTTACGGCACAGGGGGGTACTACGAGCAGTACTTC
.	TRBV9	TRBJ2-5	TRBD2	CASSVGSSGSWETQYF	TGTGCCAGCAGCGTAGGTAGTAGCGGGTCGTGGGAGACCCAGTACTTC
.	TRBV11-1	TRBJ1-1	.	CASSSQRIPNTEAFF	TGTGCCAGCAGCTCCCAGCGCATACCTAACACTGAAGCTTTCTTT
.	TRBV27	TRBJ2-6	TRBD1	CASSSTGGAGANVLTF	TGTGCCAGCAGTTCTACAGGGGGCGCTGGGGCCAACGTCCTGACTTTC
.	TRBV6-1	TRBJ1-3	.	CASSEAGTGSGNTIYF	TGTGCCAGCAGTGAAGCGGGTACAGGGAGTGGAAACACCATATATTTT